Sequencing of this TCR beta chain was carried out in a study of pediatric ulcerative colitis. CDR3 length: 15 amino acids. The germline V and J ends were trimmed by 5 bases and 5 bases, with 15 bases remaining between them. Germline V CDR1 and CDR2: MNHEY, SMNVEV (reference sequence). The data were produced by immunoSEQ multiplex PCR, yet TCRdb's version contains in-frame clones alone and is incomplete. The data contain around 64,000 clones, 70% to 90% of them seen just once; the ten biggest clones take up 3% to 4.5%. Sequences were obtained from blood. This chain uses TRBV27 with TRBJ2-2, with D maybe TRBD1 (6 bases). The TCR originated in a boy between 10 and 17 years old with severe ulcerative colitis. CDR3 sequence reads: CASSTYPTGTGELFF. As DNA, the CDR3 is TGTGCCAGCAGTACATATCCTACAGGGACCGGGGAGCTGTTTTTT.